This T cell receptor beta chain is from a study of tumour-infiltrating T cells in Burkitt lymphoma. The wider study: Productive clonality predicted overall and progression-free survival.

Sequencing was performed with immunoSEQ multiplex PCR; in TCRdb, only in-frame clones are kept and a portion is missing. The sample shows 15,000 to 20,000 clones, more than 65% of them seen only once. The CDR3 loop spans 16 amino acids. CDR1 is MNHEY and CDR2 is SVGAGI in the germline V gene. Trimming stripped 2 bases from V and 5 bases from J, with 15 bases between. The chain carries TRBV6-5 and TRBJ1-4; maybe TRBD1 (6 bases). This clonotype originated in a human donor with diffuse large B-cell lymphoma. The source material was tumor tissue. This chain's CDR3 is CASSYAQGLINEKLFF. The CDR3 DNA reads TGTGCCAGCAGTTACGCACAGGGTCTGATAAATGAAAAACTGTTTTTT.